The 32 T cell receptor beta chains below were found in one sample sequenced in a study of CD8 T cells in ankylosing spondylitis. MiXCR was run by TCRdb on the 5' RACE reads, yielding one entry per CDR3 protein. The sample lists 25,000 to 35,000 distinct CDR3 sequences; 14% were seen once. Sequenced material: blood. Receptor source: a male donor with ankylosing spondylitis or in good health (not recorded which).

This clonotype turned up a few times. This sequence joins TRBV7-6 and TRBJ2-1; possibly TRBD2 for D (6 bases). The CDR3 is 18 amino acids. The germline V gene has CDR1 SGHVS and CDR2 FNYEAQ. Trimming left V 1 base short and J 6 bases short, with 22 bases between. CDR3 nucleotides: TGTGCCAGCAGCTTAGGTCAGGGCGGGAAGTCGGTTCGCAATGAGCAGTTCTTC. As protein: CASSLGQGGKSVRNEQFF.

V gene TRBV20-1 combines with J gene TRBJ2-3; 10 positions agree with TRBD2. This CDR3 contains 16 residues. Per the germline V gene, CDR1 is DFQATT and CDR2 is SNEGSKA (reference sequence). The ends lost 0 bases at V and 3 bases at J; junction bases unmatched: 6. CDR3 bases: TGCAGTGCTAGAGATTTCCAGCGGGGGGGGACAGATACGCAGTATTTT. It yields the protein CSARDFQRGGTDTQYF.

This clonotype has more than one count but fewer than ten. The genes are TRBV5-1 and TRBJ2-5, with D maybe TRBD1 (6 bases). This CDR3 spans 15 amino acids. The germline V and J ends were trimmed by 0 bases and 9 bases, with 18 bases remaining between them. Germline CDR1 SGHRS, CDR2 YFSETQ. The CDR3, as DNA: TGCGCCAGCAGCTTGGATCGAATTACCCAGGGGCCCCAGTACTTC. Encoded protein: CASSLDRITQGPQYF.

Points on this clonotype: A read error is likely, as this CDR3 ends without the conserved phenylalanine or tryptophan. The DNA is left out, because the CDR3 cannot be placed on it with certainty; the CDR3 is given as TCRdb lists it. The chain links TRBV7-2 to TRBJ2-5; the D call in the table, TRBD2, was not verified against the DNA. Germline-derived CDR1 and CDR2 are SGHTA and FQGNSA. The CDR3 has 15 residues if both end residues are counted. The CDR3 protein is CASSRGGPRLAGVVV.

This clonotype was observed a few times. This chain joins TRBV6-2 or TRBV6-3 and TRBJ1-1; no clear D gene. This CDR3 is built from 10 residues. The V gene lost 9 bases and the J gene lost 1 base, with 3 bases spanning the gap. Germline CDR1 reads MNHEY; CDR2 reads SVGEGT. The CDR3 DNA follows: TGTGCCAGGGAGAACACTGAAGCTTTCTTT. Its protein is CARENTEAFF.

This chain joins TRBV10-3 and TRBJ1-2, with a tentative D call TRBD1 (5 bases). CDR3 length equals 13 residues. CDR1 and CDR2 (germline): ENHRY, SYGVKD. Trimming shortened V by 5 bases and J by 8 bases, and 15 bases separated the two germline ends. The DNA of the CDR3 is TGTGCCATCAGTAACCCCAGGGAGGGCGGCTACACCTTC. This translates into CAISNPREGGYTF.

This clonotype was seen only a few times. This rearrangement joins TRBV27 to TRBJ1-5; the match to TRBD1 covers 10 bases. The CDR3 has 14 residues. Germline assignment: CDR1 MNHEY and CDR2 SMNVEV (reference sequence). J was trimmed by 6 bases and V by 6 bases; bases with no gene match: 5. In DNA, the CDR3 is TGTGCCAGCAGCCAGACAGGGGGCCGTCAGCCCCAGCATTTT. It specifies CASSQTGGRQPQHF.

This clonotype was counted a few times. This sequence joins TRBV12-3 or TRBV12-4 and TRBJ2-3; D gene uncertain. The CDR3 is made up of 12 amino acids. Trimming took off 1 base at V and 6 bases at J, with 5 bases between the two ends. The CDR3 region is CASSLGLDTQYF. In nucleotides, the CDR3 is TGTGCCAGCAGTTTAGGACTGGATACGCAGTATTTT.

V usage is TRBV7-9 and J usage is TRBJ2-1; no clear D. Germline V gene sequence: CDR1 SEHNR, CDR2 FQNEAQ (reference sequence). The CDR3 length is 14 residues. The germline V and J ends were trimmed by 0 bases and 1 base, with 4 bases remaining between them. The CDR3 DNA is TGTGCCAGCAGCTTAGCGGGGTCCTACAATGAGCAGTTCTTC. Translated: CASSLAGSYNEQFF.

This clonotype was found many times. The chain combines TRBV4-3 with TRBJ1-1; D call uncertain. This CDR3 contains 13 residues. Trimming removed 9 bases from V and 7 bases from J, with 18 bases in between. Germline CDR1 and CDR2: LGHNA and YSLEER. CDR3 sequence (DNA): TGCGCCAGTGGCCAAAGGGATAAGGGTGAAGCTTTCTTT. Its translation is CASGQRDKGEAFF.

The rearrangement uses TRBV3-1 and TRBJ2-3, with 8 nucleotides matching TRBD1. The CDR3 loop spans 15 amino acids. Germline CDR1 reads LGHDT; CDR2 reads YNNKEL (reference sequence). With V trimmed by 4 bases and J by 4 bases, 7 bases remained unmatched. This chain's CDR3 is CASSPTTTGADTQYF. The CDR3 bases are TGTGCCAGCAGCCCAACGACGACAGGGGCAGATACGCAGTATTTT.

This clonotype was seen a handful of times. The rearrangement links TRBV12-3 or TRBV12-4 to TRBJ2-2; D might be TRBD2 (6 bases). The CDR3 has 15 amino acids. V was cut by 8 bases and J by 2 bases, with 15 bases left in between. The chain's CDR3 is CASSFSGRNTGELFF. CDR3 nucleotide sequence: TGTGCCAGCTCCTTCTCCGGGAGAAACACCGGGGAGCTGTTTTTT.

The sample holds a few counts of this clonotype. CDR3 sequence: CSVARDLNTEAFF. CDR3 DNA sequence: TGCAGCGTTGCCCGGGATTTGAACACTGAAGCTTTCTTT. V is TRBV29-1 and J is TRBJ1-1; D ambiguous. CDR3 length: 13 amino acids. From germline, CDR1 is SQVTM and CDR2 ANQGSEA. Trimming stripped 4 bases from V and 0 bases from J, with 9 bases between.

The chain has TRBV28 and TRBJ2-7; 8 positions agree with TRBD1. V was clipped by 5 bases and J by 7 bases; unmatched bases: 7. The CDR3 is 13 amino acids. In germline, CDR1 is MDHEN, CDR2 SYDVKM. CDR3 sequence (DNA): TGTGCCAGCAGTATGGGGGACAGGATGGAGCAGTACGTC. Translation: CASSMGDRMEQYV.

A few counts support this clonotype. V usage is TRBV4-3 and J usage is TRBJ2-2; possible D gene TRBD1, 5 bases. The ends were cut back, 0 bases at V and 6 bases at J, with 8 bases in the middle. In germline, CDR1 is LGHNA, CDR2 YSLEER. The CDR3 has 14 residues. CDR3: CASSQEGQPGELFF. The CDR3 DNA reads TGCGCCAGCAGCCAAGAGGGGCAGCCCGGGGAGCTGTTTTTT.

This clonotype occurred many times. The chain is built from TRBV24-1 and TRBJ2-1; no clear D gene. This CDR3 has 12 residues. Germline V gene sequence: CDR1 KGHDR, CDR2 SFDVKD. Between the trimmed V and J ends, which lost 5 bases and 6 bases, there was a span of 7 bases. CDR3 DNA sequence: TGTGCCACCAGTGTCTGGGGCAATGAGCAGTTCTTC. It specifies CATSVWGNEQFF.

This clonotype came up many times. The chain links TRBV24-1 to TRBJ2-3; D unclear. Trimming left V 9 bases short and J 2 bases short, with 8 bases between. The CDR3 is 12 amino acids. Germline assignment: CDR1 KGHDR and CDR2 SFDVKD. The CDR3 loop is CATGVATDTQYF. CDR3 DNA: TGTGCCACCGGCGTAGCCACAGATACGCAGTATTTT.

Here the CDR3 reads CASSPDNSDSPLHF. CDR3 DNA sequence: TGTGCCAGCAGCCCGGACAATTCGGATTCACCCCTCCACTTT. V usage is TRBV5-5 and J usage is TRBJ1-6; TRBD1 might be the D (5 bases). V was trimmed by 4 bases and J by 8 bases, leaving 13 bases between them. The germline CDR1 and CDR2 sequences are SGHKS and YYEKEE (reference sequence). The CDR3 totals 14 residues. The full variable domain, completed using reference TRBV5-5 and TRBJ1-6, is DAGVTQSPTHLIKTRGQQVTLRCSPISGHKSVSWYQQVLGQGPQFIFQYYEKEERGRGNFPDRFSARQFPNYSSELNVNALLLGDSALYLCASSPDNSDSPLHFGNGTRLTVT.

This chain uses TRBV5-5 with TRBJ2-2, with D perhaps matching TRBD1 (6 bases). V was shortened by 0 bases and J by 5 bases, with 11 bases between the two germline ends. CDR3 size: 15 residues. Per the germline V gene, CDR1 is SGHKS and CDR2 is YYEKEE (reference sequence). For the CDR3, the DNA is TGTGCCAGCAGCTTGGCGCCAGGGGTGACCGGGGAGCTGTTTTTT. It translates to CASSLAPGVTGELFF. The full variable domain, completed using reference TRBV5-5 and TRBJ2-2, is DAGVTQSPTHLIKTRGQQVTLRCSPISGHKSVSWYQQVLGQGPQFIFQYYEKEERGRGNFPDRFSARQFPNYSSELNVNALLLGDSALYLCASSLAPGVTGELFFGEGSRLTVL.

This clonotype was observed a few times. The V call is TRBV7-6, the J call TRBJ2-2, with 9 bases identical to TRBD2. Trimming removed 3 bases from V and 0 bases from J; junction bases left unmatched: 5. Per the germline V gene, CDR1 is SGHVS and CDR2 is FNYEAQ. CDR3 length equals 17 residues. The CDR3 protein is CASSFVSSGANTGELFF. In DNA form, the CDR3 reads TGTGCCAGCAGCTTCGTTTCTAGCGGGGCGAACACCGGGGAGCTGTTTTTT.

This rearrangement joins TRBV12-3 or TRBV12-4 to TRBJ1-1; the D gene is possibly TRBD1 (5 bases). This CDR3 contains 12 residues. Trimming removed 6 bases from V and 11 bases from J, with 16 bases in between. The CDR3 DNA follows: TGTGCCAGCAGCAACCCCCAGGGTAGGGCTTTCTTT. Translated, it gives CASSNPQGRAFF.

The chain uses TRBV7-9 and TRBJ2-7, with D perhaps matching TRBD2 (7 bases). V was cut by 5 bases and J by 4 bases, with 18 bases left in between. Germline V CDR1 and CDR2: SEHNR, FQNEAQ (reference sequence). The CDR3 length is 15 residues. The CDR3 is CASSRGGGGGYEQYF. The CDR3 DNA sequence: TGTGCCAGCAGCAGGGGTGGCGGGGGCGGTTACGAGCAGTACTTC.

This rearrangement joins TRBV11-2 to TRBJ1-1; the D is unclear. The CDR3 is 16 residues long. With 5 bases removed from V and 0 bases from J, the gap between germline ends came to 16 bases. Germline V gene data show CDR1 as SGHAT and CDR2 as FQNNGV. CDR3 in amino acids: CASSPLRYGLNTEAFF. The CDR3 DNA reads TGTGCCAGCAGCCCCCTCCGCTACGGGTTGAACACTGAAGCTTTCTTT.

The sample holds a few counts of this clonotype. The rearrangement joins TRBV7-3 to TRBJ2-7; unclear D gene. V was pared by 2 bases and J by 7 bases, with 3 bases between. Looked up from germline, CDR1 is SGHTA and CDR2 is FQGTGA. CDR3 length: 10 residues. CDR3 sequence reads: CASSLPEQYV. The CDR3 DNA is TGTGCCAGCAGCTTACCTGAGCAGTACGTC.

This clonotype has just a few counts. This chain links TRBV5-5 with TRBJ2-2; perhaps TRBD2 as D (5 bases). Germline loops: CDR1 SGHKS, CDR2 YYEKEE (reference sequence). CDR3 length: 15 amino acids. The V gene lost 0 bases and the J gene lost 5 bases, with 11 bases spanning the gap. CDR3 nucleotides: TGTGCCAGCAGCTTGGCCACGAGGAGGACCGGGGAGCTGTTTTTT. Its translation is CASSLATRRTGELFF.

By share, this clonotype ranks as medium-sized. The J gene is TRBJ1-2, the V gene TRBV29-1, with D uncertain. V lost 6 bases and J 7 bases, leaving 12 bases between the germline ends. The germline CDR1 and CDR2 sequences are SQVTM and ANQGSEA. The CDR3 contains 11 residues. DNA for the CDR3: TGCAGCGTGAGGGAGTTCGGTGGCTACACCTTC. Protein: CSVREFGGYTF.

This sequence joins TRBV5-5 and TRBJ2-7, with D tentatively TRBD1 (5 bases). The CDR3 has 12 amino acids. V was clipped by 0 bases and J by 9 bases, with 10 bases between them. Germline CDR1 reads SGHKS; CDR2 reads YYEKEE (reference sequence). This CDR3 reads CASSLEGLGQYF. DNA of the CDR3: TGTGCCAGCAGCTTGGAGGGGTTGGGGCAGTACTTC.

This clonotype was picked up many times. This chain joins TRBV7-9 and TRBJ2-3; D remains unclear. There are 17 residues in the CDR3. V lost 7 bases, J lost 0 bases, and 20 bases lay in between. Germline V gives CDR1 SEHNR, CDR2 FQNEAQ (reference sequence). The CDR3, as DNA: TGTGCCAGCAACCCCTGGAGCAGTATCTCTAGCACAGATACGCAGTATTTT. Protein product: CASNPWSSISSTDTQYF.

V and J are TRBV7-2 and TRBJ2-1; TRBD1 aligns across 8 bases. There are 15 residues in the CDR3. Germline trimming cut 0 bases from V and 8 bases from J; bases unmatched to any gene: 6. Germline-derived CDR1 and CDR2 are SGHTA and FQGNSA. The CDR3 sequence: CASSLAWDRKYEQFF. DNA of the CDR3: TGTGCCAGCAGCTTAGCGTGGGACAGGAAGTATGAGCAGTTCTTC.

In this sample, this clonotype turned up many times. V and J are TRBV5-1 and TRBJ1-1; D possibly corresponds to TRBD1 (5 bases). V dropped 0 bases and J dropped 3 bases, with 9 bases sitting between them. In germline, CDR1 is SGHRS, CDR2 YFSETQ. The CDR3 is 14 amino acids. This CDR3 reads CASSLVGDDTEAFF. CDR3 DNA: TGCGCCAGCAGCTTGGTAGGGGATGACACTGAAGCTTTCTTT.

This clonotype has just a few counts. The V and J genes are TRBV4-3 and TRBJ2-3; 7 positions agree with TRBD2. V lost 0 bases and J lost 0; bases outside the gene matches: 3. CDR3 length: 16 amino acids. The germline V gene has CDR1 LGHNA and CDR2 YSLEER. The chain's CDR3 is CASSQDSSGSTDTQYF. CDR3 coding DNA: TGCGCCAGCAGCCAAGATTCTAGCGGTAGCACAGATACGCAGTATTTT.

This clonotype has a handful of counts. CDR3 region: CASSLVGDADTQYF. CDR3 nucleotides: TGTGCCAGCAGCTTAGTCGGGGATGCAGATACGCAGTATTTT. The gene calls are TRBV7-9 and TRBJ2-3; TRBD2 is a possible D gene (5 bases). The V end was cut by 1 base, the J end by 4 bases, with 9 bases between. Germline assignment: CDR1 SEHNR and CDR2 FQNEAQ (reference sequence). The CDR3 is made up of 14 amino acids.